One and the same sample provided the 19 T cell receptor beta chains below, sequenced in a study of blood T cell repertoires in COVID-19. Repertoires were generated with immunoSEQ multiplex PCR, while TCRdb's copy carries only in-frame clones and drops some. The data show over 100,000 clones, with 84% seen just once and roughly 8.2% held by the top ten. The sequenced sample consisted of peripheral blood. These TCRs come from a woman aged 80 or older with active or convalescent COVID-19.

On this clone: The junction departs from the called germline gene at one end, perhaps through a read error. The chain uses TRBV7-7 and TRBJ2-7, with 8 bases that match TRBD1. Germline assignment: CDR1 SSHAT and CDR2 FNYEAQ (reference sequence). The CDR3 loop spans 14 amino acids. The CDR3 loop is CASSWDRHSYEQYF. CDR3 nucleotides: TGTGCTAGCAGCTGGGACAGGCACTCCTACGAGCAGTACTTC.

CDR3 sequence reads: CASSYSTGGGYTF. As DNA, the CDR3 is TGTGCCAGCAGTTACTCGACAGGGGGCGGCTACACCTTC. V usage is TRBV6-5 and J usage is TRBJ1-2; 10 bases are a match to TRBD1. The V gene end was trimmed by 0 bases and the J gene end by 8 bases; junction bases not matched to a gene: 0. Germline CDR1 and CDR2: MNHEY and SVGAGI. The CDR3 contains 13 residues.

The chain links TRBV4-2 to TRBJ2-3, with 10 bases fitting TRBD2. The ends lost 1 base at V and 1 base at J; junction bases unmatched: 8. CDR1 is LGHNA, CDR2 YNFKEQ, per germline. The CDR3 contains 18 residues. For the CDR3, the DNA is TGTGCCAGCAGCCAAGGGGCTAGCGGGAGTCGAGGCACAGATACGCAGTATTTT. It is translated as CASSQGASGSRGTDTQYF.

The chain is built from TRBV7-6 and TRBJ1-2; D is unclear. This CDR3 region has 14 residues. CDR1 and CDR2 from the germline V gene are SGHVS and FNYEAQ. Trimming pared 1 base from V and 8 bases from J, leaving 14 bases between. CDR3: CASSLEVSGGGYTF. Written as DNA, the CDR3 is TGTGCCAGCAGCTTAGAGGTCTCAGGTGGGGGCTACACCTTC.

The chain uses TRBV28 and TRBJ1-2, with D perhaps TRBD1 (6 bases). This CDR3 comprises 13 residues. Germline lookup yields CDR1 MDHEN and CDR2 SYDVKM. The V and J ends lost 5 bases and 4 bases respectively, with 11 bases between them. DNA for the CDR3: TGTGCCAGCAGTCCGGACAGAACCTATGGCTACACCTTC. This gives the protein CASSPDRTYGYTF.

The chain combines TRBV5-1 with TRBJ1-5; perhaps TRBD1 as D (6 bases). Germline CDR1 is SGHRS and CDR2 is YFSETQ. Trimming stripped 0 bases from V and 7 bases from J, with 8 bases between. CDR3 size: 13 residues. CDR3 nucleotides: TGCGCCAGCAGCTTGGGGACAGAACAGCCCCAGCATTTT. It encodes CASSLGTEQPQHF.

The chain is built from TRBV5-1 and TRBJ2-5, with TRBD1 matching 9 bases. CDR1 SGHRS and CDR2 YFSETQ come from the germline V gene. V trimming: 1 base; J trimming: 7 bases; junction bases outside the gene matches: 8. CDR3 length equals 15 residues. The CDR3 loop is CASSLRGQGGGTQYF. The CDR3 nucleotides are TGCGCCAGCAGCTTGCGGGGACAGGGAGGTGGGACCCAGTACTTC.

This clone was counted between two and nine times. The CDR3 reads CASTYDRVLAPLHF. The CDR3 DNA sequence: TGCGCCAGCACCTATGACAGGGTATTAGCACCCCTCCACTTT. The chain links TRBV10-1 to TRBJ1-6; 7 bases fit TRBD1. The CDR3 has 14 amino acids. Germline CDR1 is WNHNN and CDR2 is SYGVQD (reference sequence). The ends lost 7 bases at V and 11 bases at J; junction bases unmatched: 11.

The chain links TRBV10-1 to TRBJ2-5; D is perhaps TRBD2 (5 bases). This CDR3 contains 16 residues. The V end lost 0 bases, the J end lost 2 bases, and 13 bases lay between the germline ends. Germline CDR1 and CDR2: WNHNN and SYGVQD (reference sequence). CDR3 in amino acids: CASSESKAGRQETQYF. The CDR3 DNA follows: TGCGCCAGCAGTGAGTCTAAGGCGGGTAGGCAAGAGACCCAGTACTTC.

The chain carries TRBV29-1 and TRBJ1-1; the D gene is possibly TRBD1 (6 bases). The CDR3 has 14 amino acids. CDR1 and CDR2 (germline): SQVTM, ANQGSEA. Deletions cut 5 bases from V and 7 bases from J, with 20 bases between. The CDR3: CSVTLTGGISEAFF. The CDR3 coding sequence is TGCAGCGTTACTCTGACAGGAGGAATTAGTGAAGCTTTCTTT.

This clone appeared a single time. The chain recombines TRBV19 with TRBJ2-1, with no clear D. Per the germline V gene, CDR1 is LNHDA and CDR2 is SQIVND (reference sequence). The CDR3 is 12 residues long. V was clipped by 4 bases and J by 8 bases, with 9 bases between them. The CDR3 reads CASSRPVDEQFF. CDR3 coding DNA: TGTGCCAGTAGTAGGCCCGTGGATGAGCAGTTCTTC.

This rearrangement joins TRBV24-1 to TRBJ1-2; tentatively, D is TRBD1 (5 bases). The germline CDR1 and CDR2 sequences are KGHDR and SFDVKD. Trimming cost V 2 bases and J 8 bases, with 14 bases left between them. This CDR3 has 14 amino acids. The CDR3 here is CATSDWDSRRGYTF. CDR3 bases: TGTGCCACCAGTGATTGGGACTCTCGCCGAGGCTACACCTTC.

The rearrangement uses TRBV27 and TRBJ2-7; TRBD1 is a possible D gene (6 bases). Trimming stripped 6 bases from V and 2 bases from J, with 29 bases between. In germline, CDR1 is MNHEY, CDR2 SMNVEV (reference sequence). This CDR3 region has 19 residues. CDR3 DNA: TGTGCCAGCAGACCATGGGTGGTCGGCCGGACAGTTAGGGCCTACGAGCAGTACTTC. Its protein is CASRPWVVGRTVRAYEQYF.

This clone has just a few counts. The chain recombines TRBV5-4 with TRBJ2-3; no reliable D call. In germline, CDR1 is SGHNT, CDR2 YYREEE (reference sequence). This CDR3 spans 14 amino acids. V lost 0 bases and J 5 bases, leaving 10 bases between the germline ends. The CDR3 DNA follows: TGTGCCAGCAGCTTGGGACTGGAGAGAGATACGCAGTATTTT. This sequence encodes CASSLGLERDTQYF.

The chain is built from TRBV7-8 and TRBJ1-5; no reliable D call. Trimming shortened V by 0 bases and J by 0 bases, and 3 bases separated the two germline ends. Per germline, CDR1 SGHVS and CDR2 FQNEAQ. The CDR3 sequence is 14 residues long. The CDR3 DNA reads as TGTGCCAGCAGCTTAGCTTATAGCAATCAGCCCCAGCATTTT. Protein product: CASSLAYSNQPQHF.

The chain has TRBV12-3 or TRBV12-4 and TRBJ1-5; D is unresolved. The CDR3 has 13 residues. The V end was cut by 10 bases, the J end by 6 bases, with 16 bases between. The CDR3 coding sequence is TGTGCCACCCGATTCCCACCCGGTCAGCCCCAGCATTTT. This gives the protein CATRFPPGQPQHF.

The chain couples TRBV3-1 (or the pseudogene TRBV3-2) to TRBJ2-1, with 8 positions matching TRBD2. CDR1 and CDR2 (germline): LGHDT, YNNKEL (reference sequence). The ends lost 4 bases at V and 0 bases at J; junction bases unmatched: 2. The CDR3 spans 15 residues. The CDR3 DNA reads TGTGCCAGCAGCCTAGGGACTAGCTCCTACAATGAGCAGTTCTTC. Protein product: CASSLGTSSYNEQFF.

The chain combines TRBV6-1 with TRBJ2-2, with 9 bases identical to TRBD1. The germline V gene encodes CDR1 MNHNS and CDR2 SASEGT. The CDR3 consists of 14 residues. With V trimmed by 5 bases and J by 9 bases, 7 bases remained unmatched. CDR3 in DNA: TGTGCCAGCAGTTTACAGGGGGCGCCCCGGGAGCTGTTTTTT. Translated, it gives CASSLQGAPRELFF.

This chain joins TRBV5-1 and TRBJ2-7; 11 bases line up with TRBD2. The CDR3 runs to 15 residues. The V gene's germline CDR1 is SGHRS and CDR2 YFSETQ. J lost 1 base, V lost 1 base, and 1 base had no gene match. CDR3 nucleotides: TGCGCCAGCAGCTTGACTAGCGGGGGTTCCTACGAGCAGTACTTC. It codes for CASSLTSGGSYEQYF. Filled out from reference TRBV5-1 and TRBJ2-7, the complete variable domain reads KAGVTQTPRYLIKTRGQQVTLSCSPISGHRSVSWYQQTPGQGLQFLFEYFSETQRNKGNFPGRFSGRQFSNSRSEMNVSTLELGDSALYLCASSLTSGGSYEQYFGPGTRLTVT.